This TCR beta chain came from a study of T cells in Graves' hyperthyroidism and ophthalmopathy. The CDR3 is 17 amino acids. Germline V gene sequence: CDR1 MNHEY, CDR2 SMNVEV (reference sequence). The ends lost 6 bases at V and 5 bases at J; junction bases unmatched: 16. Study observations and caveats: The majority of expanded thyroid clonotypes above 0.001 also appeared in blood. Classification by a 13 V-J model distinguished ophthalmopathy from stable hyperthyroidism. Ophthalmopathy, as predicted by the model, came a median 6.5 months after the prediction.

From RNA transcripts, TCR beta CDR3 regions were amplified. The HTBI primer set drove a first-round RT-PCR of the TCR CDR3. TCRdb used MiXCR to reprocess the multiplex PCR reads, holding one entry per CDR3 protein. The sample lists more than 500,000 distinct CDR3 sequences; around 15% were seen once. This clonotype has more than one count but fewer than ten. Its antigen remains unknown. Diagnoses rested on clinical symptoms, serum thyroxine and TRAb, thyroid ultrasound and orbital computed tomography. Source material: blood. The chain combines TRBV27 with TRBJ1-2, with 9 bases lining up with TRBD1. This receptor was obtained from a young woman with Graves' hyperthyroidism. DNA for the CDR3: TGTGCCAGCAGCCCGATCGGGACAGGGCGAGCCTTTTATGGCTACACCTTC. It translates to CASSPIGTGRAFYGYTF.